The source of this T cell receptor beta chain is a study of blood T cell repertoires in COVID-19. Study context: Sites in the United States, Italy and Spain provided acute and convalescent COVID-19 samples. The analysed material was cDNA or gDNA that came from T cells, B-cell-depleted T cells, or PBMCs.

The CDR3 spans 15 residues. Germline CDR1 reads SGHTA; CDR2 reads FQGNSA. V lost 1 base to trimming and J lost 8 bases, with 17 bases between them. Per the study methods: The assay estimated nucleated cells by amplifying reference gene primers. Clones were read by immunoSEQ multiplex PCR, and TCRdb kept only the in-frame ones, dropping some. V and J calls and clone size come straight from that table; D and trimming were deduced from the DNA. The sample lists about 77,000 clones; about 88% were seen once. The chain has TRBV7-2 and TRBJ1-1; D gene ambiguous. The specimen was peripheral blood. This clonotype was sampled from a woman older than 75 with active or convalescent COVID-19. CDR3 coding DNA: TGTGCCAGCAGCTTAGTGTTGGTTCAGACGGAGGAAGCTTTCTTT. Its protein is CASSLVLVQTEEAFF.